The rows below give T cell receptor beta chains drawn from one sample of a study of OX40 agonist ivuxolimab in advanced cancers. Method: immunoSEQ multiplex PCR; TCRdb's copy keeps in-frame clones and lacks some. The sample consists of around 80,000 clones, over 65% of them appearing once. The sequenced sample was CD4+ or CD8+ T cells sorted from blood, obtained in a trial of the OX40 agonist ivuxolimab. These receptor sequences come from an adult with an advanced solid tumor such as melanoma, head and neck, liver or kidney cancer. Both conserved end residues are part of each CDR3. Fields, in order: J gene, D gene, clone size, V gene, CDR3 length, CDR3 DNA, CDR3 protein. The D gene is left open where the match is weak. Clone size appears in some rows only: once, few, many, or a class for an expanded clone.

j_gene: TRBJ1-2; d_gene: -; abundance: -; v_gene: TRBV27; len: 12; CDR3nt: TGTGCCAGCAGTCTCCAGGGTTATGGCTACACCTTC; CDR3aa: CASSLQGYGYTF
j_gene: TRBJ1-3; d_gene: -; abundance: -; v_gene: TRBV2; len: 14; CDR3nt: TGTGCCAGCATCCCCGGGATTGCTGGAAACACCATATATTTT; CDR3aa: CASIPGIAGNTIYF
j_gene: TRBJ1-2; d_gene: -; abundance: -; v_gene: TRBV4-3; len: 16; CDR3nt: TGCGCCAGCAGCCAGATCAATACCGTAATTAGGAATGGCTACACCTTC; CDR3aa: CASSQINTVIRNGYTF
j_gene: TRBJ2-5; d_gene: -; abundance: few; v_gene: TRBV5-8; len: 13; CDR3nt: TGTGCCAGCAGCCTACAGGACCAAGAGACCCAGTACTTC; CDR3aa: CASSLQDQETQYF
j_gene: TRBJ1-5; d_gene: -; abundance: -; v_gene: TRBV5-6; len: 13; CDR3nt: TGTGCCAGCAGCCGAGAAAGGAGTCAGCCCCAGCATTTT; CDR3aa: CASSRERSQPQHF
j_gene: TRBJ1-1; d_gene: -; abundance: -; v_gene: TRBV2; len: 15; CDR3nt: TGTGCCAGCAGTGAACCGGACAGTAAAAATTCGGAAGCTTTCTTT; CDR3aa: CASSEPDSKNSEAFF
j_gene: TRBJ2-2; d_gene: -; abundance: -; v_gene: TRBV12-5; len: 15; CDR3nt: TGTGCTAGTGGTTTGGCGGGGACGAACACCGGGGAGCTGTTTTTT; CDR3aa: CASGLAGTNTGELFF
j_gene: TRBJ2-5; d_gene: -; abundance: -; v_gene: TRBV4-3; len: 16; CDR3nt: TGCGCCAGCAGCCAAGGAGCTAGCGTGGGACAAGAGACCCAGTACTTC; CDR3aa: CASSQGASVGQETQYF
j_gene: TRBJ2-2; d_gene: TRBD1; abundance: -; v_gene: TRBV19; len: 16; CDR3nt: TGTGCCAGTATCGGGACAGCCAATTCGGGCACCGGGGAGCTGTTTTTT; CDR3aa: CASIGTANSGTGELFF
j_gene: TRBJ1-2; d_gene: -; abundance: -; v_gene: TRBV2; len: 12; CDR3nt: TGTGCCAGCAGTGTCGGGGGGCCTGGCTACACCTTC; CDR3aa: CASSVGGPGYTF
j_gene: TRBJ1-5; d_gene: -; abundance: -; v_gene: TRBV5-1; len: 15; CDR3nt: TGCGCCAGCAGCTTGGAGGGGGTTAGCAATCAGCCCCAGCATTTT; CDR3aa: CASSLEGVSNQPQHF
j_gene: TRBJ1-1; d_gene: -; abundance: -; v_gene: TRBV11-1; len: 15; CDR3nt: TGTGCCAGCAGCTTAGAGTGGGCCCCGGGCACTGAAGCTTTCTTT; CDR3aa: CASSLEWAPGTEAFF
j_gene: TRBJ1-1; d_gene: -; abundance: few; v_gene: TRBV28; len: 11; CDR3nt: TGTGCCAGCATCTCGGGGGGTACGGCTTTCTTT; CDR3aa: CASISGGTAFF
j_gene: TRBJ1-1; d_gene: TRBD1; abundance: -; v_gene: TRBV5-1; len: 15; CDR3nt: TGCGCCAGCAGCTTGGGGGACAGGGGGAACACTGAAGCTTTCTTT; CDR3aa: CASSLGDRGNTEAFF
j_gene: TRBJ2-6; d_gene: TRBD1; abundance: -; v_gene: TRBV7-3; len: 19; CDR3nt: TGTGCCAGCAGCTTAAGAGGGGACAGCCCCTTCACTGGGGCCAACGTCCTGACTTTC; CDR3aa: CASSLRGDSPFTGANVLTF
j_gene: TRBJ2-5; d_gene: -; abundance: -; v_gene: TRBV19; len: 14; CDR3nt: TGTGCCAGTAGTATATCCGGGGTCCAAGAGACCCAGTACTTC; CDR3aa: CASSISGVQETQYF
j_gene: TRBJ1-3; d_gene: -; abundance: -; v_gene: TRBV16; len: 15; CDR3nt: TGTGCCAGCAGCCAAAGGAGGGGGACTGGAAACACCATATATTTT; CDR3aa: CASSQRRGTGNTIYF
j_gene: TRBJ2-5; d_gene: TRBD1; abundance: -; v_gene: TRBV19; len: 15; CDR3nt: TGTGCCAGTAGTATCCTACAGGGGGCTCGAGAGACCCAGTACTTC; CDR3aa: CASSILQGARETQYF
j_gene: TRBJ1-5; d_gene: -; abundance: -; v_gene: TRBV6-5; len: 12; CDR3nt: TGTGCCAGCAGTTATACCAATCAGCCCCAGCATTTT; CDR3aa: CASSYTNQPQHF
j_gene: TRBJ2-7; d_gene: -; abundance: once; v_gene: TRBV6-5; len: 14; CDR3nt: TGTGCCAGCAGTGGAACCTTGGACACCTACGAGCAGTACTTC; CDR3aa: CASSGTLDTYEQYF
j_gene: TRBJ2-1; d_gene: -; abundance: -; v_gene: TRBV19; len: 15; CDR3nt: TGTGCCAGTAGTAATTCGGGTCAGGGACTCAATGAGCAGTTCTTC; CDR3aa: CASSNSGQGLNEQFF
j_gene: TRBJ1-3; d_gene: TRBD1; abundance: -; v_gene: TRBV10-3; len: 17; CDR3nt: TGTGCCATCAGTGACCCGACAGGGGGGAGCTCTGGAAACACCATATATTTT; CDR3aa: CAISDPTGGSSGNTIYF
j_gene: TRBJ1-5; d_gene: -; abundance: -; v_gene: TRBV10-2; len: 12; CDR3nt: TGCGCCAGCAGGGACCCTACTACGCCCCAGCATTTT; CDR3aa: CASRDPTTPQHF
j_gene: TRBJ1-1; d_gene: -; abundance: -; v_gene: TRBV28; len: 16; CDR3nt: TGTGCCAGCAGTTCCTGGGGTCGGAGGATGAACACTGAAGCTTTCTTT; CDR3aa: CASSSWGRRMNTEAFF
j_gene: TRBJ2-7; d_gene: -; abundance: -; v_gene: TRBV7-3; len: 16; CDR3nt: TGTGCCAGCAGCGCGGAGGGACGGGGAAGCTCCTACGAGCAGTACTTC; CDR3aa: CASSAEGRGSSYEQYF
j_gene: TRBJ2-7; d_gene: -; abundance: -; v_gene: TRBV5-5; len: 12; CDR3nt: TGTGCCAGCAGCTTGAGAACCTACGAGCAGTACTTC; CDR3aa: CASSLRTYEQYF
j_gene: TRBJ2-2; d_gene: -; abundance: -; v_gene: TRBV27; len: 15; CDR3nt: TGTGCCAGCACGGCAGGGGGGTTGAACACCGGGGAGCTGTTTTTT; CDR3aa: CASTAGGLNTGELFF
j_gene: TRBJ2-7; d_gene: -; abundance: -; v_gene: TRBV7-2; len: 14; CDR3nt: TGTGCCAGCAGCCGGGACTCCAGCTCCTACGAGCAGTACTTC; CDR3aa: CASSRDSSSYEQYF
j_gene: TRBJ1-6; d_gene: -; abundance: -; v_gene: TRBV5-4; len: 14; CDR3nt: TGTGCCAGCAGCTTGGACGGTCCAAATTCACCCCTCCACTTT; CDR3aa: CASSLDGPNSPLHF
j_gene: TRBJ1-1; d_gene: -; abundance: -; v_gene: TRBV28; len: 13; CDR3nt: TGTGCCAGCAGTTCCTACGCCGACACTGAAGCTTTCTTT; CDR3aa: CASSSYADTEAFF
j_gene: TRBJ2-3; d_gene: TRBD1; abundance: few; v_gene: TRBV5-6; len: 15; CDR3nt: TGTGCCAGCAGCTTATTGGACAGGGAAGCAGATACGCAGTATTTT; CDR3aa: CASSLLDREADTQYF
j_gene: TRBJ2-1; d_gene: TRBD2; abundance: once; v_gene: TRBV15; len: 17; CDR3nt: TGTGCCACCAGCAGAGACCCCCTCGCAGGGAGGGTCAATGAGCAGTTCTTC; CDR3aa: CATSRDPLAGRVNEQFF
j_gene: TRBJ1-1; d_gene: -; abundance: -; v_gene: TRBV5-5; len: 20; CDR3nt: TGTGCCAGCAGCTTGGGAGGATTATTGTTAAGGGATACGTTGAACACTGAAGCTTTCTTT; CDR3aa: CASSLGGLLLRDTLNTEAFF
j_gene: TRBJ1-1; d_gene: -; abundance: -; v_gene: TRBV7-2; len: 13; CDR3nt: TGTGCCAGCAGCTTAGTGACGGCAGCTGAAGCTTTCTTT; CDR3aa: CASSLVTAAEAFF
j_gene: TRBJ2-2; d_gene: -; abundance: -; v_gene: TRBV5-1; len: 13; CDR3nt: TGCGCCAGCAACTGGGCTGGAGGCGGGGAGCTGTTTTTT; CDR3aa: CASNWAGGGELFF
j_gene: TRBJ2-5; d_gene: -; abundance: -; v_gene: TRBV19; len: 15; CDR3nt: TGTGCCAGTAGCCGACTAGGGGAGACCCGGGAGACCCAGTACTTC; CDR3aa: CASSRLGETRETQYF
j_gene: TRBJ2-2; d_gene: -; abundance: -; v_gene: TRBV11-1; len: 15; CDR3nt: TGTGCCAGCACCAACTGGGCAGGGGCGACCGGGGAGCTGTTTTTT; CDR3aa: CASTNWAGATGELFF
j_gene: TRBJ2-7; d_gene: -; abundance: once; v_gene: TRBV28; len: 14; CDR3nt: TGTGCCAGCAGCCGCCCCGGCAGGGCCCACGAGCAGTACTTC; CDR3aa: CASSRPGRAHEQYF
j_gene: TRBJ2-3; d_gene: -; abundance: -; v_gene: TRBV7-8; len: 13; CDR3nt: TGTGCCAGCTCGGGATATCTTACAGATACGCAGTATTTT; CDR3aa: CASSGYLTDTQYF
j_gene: TRBJ1-5; d_gene: -; abundance: -; v_gene: TRBV6-1; len: 14; CDR3nt: TGTGCCAGCTGGGACGGTCCTAGCAATCAGCCCCAGCATTTT; CDR3aa: CASWDGPSNQPQHF
j_gene: TRBJ1-2; d_gene: -; abundance: -; v_gene: TRBV5-5; len: 15; CDR3nt: TGTGCCAGCAGCTTAGATGGGACACGGGGCTATGGCTACACCTTC; CDR3aa: CASSLDGTRGYGYTF
j_gene: TRBJ2-7; d_gene: TRBD1; abundance: -; v_gene: TRBV7-9; len: 14; CDR3nt: TGTGCCAGCAGGGGTGGGACAGGGGCGTACGAGCAGTACTTC; CDR3aa: CASRGGTGAYEQYF
j_gene: TRBJ1-2; d_gene: -; abundance: -; v_gene: TRBV2; len: 13; CDR3nt: TGTGCCAGCAGTGAGACGGGTGCCCAAGGCTACACCTTC; CDR3aa: CASSETGAQGYTF
j_gene: TRBJ1-1; d_gene: -; abundance: -; v_gene: TRBV7-8; len: 15; CDR3nt: TGTGCCACATCCCTCGCGCAGGGAGGTAACACTGAAGCTTTCTTT; CDR3aa: CATSLAQGGNTEAFF
j_gene: TRBJ2-2; d_gene: -; abundance: -; v_gene: TRBV12-5; len: 16; CDR3nt: TGTGCTAGTGGTAACATACAGGAATCGAACACCGGGGAGCTGTTTTTT; CDR3aa: CASGNIQESNTGELFF
j_gene: TRBJ1-3; d_gene: -; abundance: -; v_gene: TRBV11-2; len: 16; CDR3nt: TGTGCCAGCAGCTTAACCGGGGGCGACTCTGGAAACACCATATATTTT; CDR3aa: CASSLTGGDSGNTIYF
j_gene: TRBJ1-1; d_gene: -; abundance: -; v_gene: TRBV6-5; len: 15; CDR3nt: TGTGCCAGCAGTTACTCAAAGGGAGTGGGCACTGAAGCTTTCTTT; CDR3aa: CASSYSKGVGTEAFF
j_gene: TRBJ1-6; d_gene: -; abundance: -; v_gene: TRBV18; len: 15; CDR3nt: TGTGCCAGCTCACCATGGCAGGGGCTTAATTCACCCCTCCACTTT; CDR3aa: CASSPWQGLNSPLHF
j_gene: TRBJ1-4; d_gene: -; abundance: -; v_gene: TRBV29-1; len: 13; CDR3nt: TGCAGCGTGGCCCAGGGTTTTAATGAAAAACTGTTTTTT; CDR3aa: CSVAQGFNEKLFF
j_gene: TRBJ1-1; d_gene: -; abundance: few; v_gene: TRBV7-9; len: 13; CDR3nt: TGTGCCAGCAGCTTTAGCCGGGACACTGAAGCTTTCTTT; CDR3aa: CASSFSRDTEAFF
j_gene: TRBJ1-1; d_gene: TRBD1; abundance: -; v_gene: TRBV28; len: 15; CDR3nt: TGTGCCAGCAGTCCACCCCAGGGGGCGGGTACTGAAGCTTTCTTT; CDR3aa: CASSPPQGAGTEAFF
j_gene: TRBJ2-3; d_gene: -; abundance: -; v_gene: TRBV7-3; len: 12; CDR3nt: TGTGCCAGCAGCTCCAGCACAGATACGCAGTATTTT; CDR3aa: CASSSSTDTQYF
j_gene: TRBJ2-3; d_gene: -; abundance: -; v_gene: TRBV5-5; len: 17; CDR3nt: TGTGCCAGCAGCTTGGACGGGGACTCCCCGAGGACAGATACGCAGTATTTT; CDR3aa: CASSLDGDSPRTDTQYF
j_gene: TRBJ1-2; d_gene: -; abundance: -; v_gene: TRBV7-2; len: 13; CDR3nt: TGTGCCAGCAGCTCGCCTTTTGTCCACGGCTACACCTTC; CDR3aa: CASSSPFVHGYTF
j_gene: TRBJ1-4; d_gene: -; abundance: -; v_gene: TRBV5-4; len: 15; CDR3nt: TGTGCCAGCAGCTTGGCGGGTGCAACTAATGAAAAACTGTTTTTT; CDR3aa: CASSLAGATNEKLFF
j_gene: TRBJ2-1; d_gene: -; abundance: -; v_gene: TRBV7-2; len: 15; CDR3nt: TGTGCCAGCAGCCCCCAGGGGGGACTATTACTTGAGCAGTTCTTC; CDR3aa: CASSPQGGLLLEQFF
j_gene: TRBJ1-2; d_gene: TRBD1; abundance: -; v_gene: TRBV9; len: 15; CDR3nt: TGTGCCAGCAGCTTCGAGGACAGGGCGGACTATGGCTACACCTTC; CDR3aa: CASSFEDRADYGYTF
j_gene: TRBJ1-1; d_gene: -; abundance: -; v_gene: TRBV10-3; len: 12; CDR3nt: TGTGCCATCAGTGGGTACCGAACGGGTGCTTTCTTT; CDR3aa: CAISGYRTGAFF
j_gene: TRBJ2-3; d_gene: -; abundance: -; v_gene: TRBV19; len: 13; CDR3nt: TGTGCCAGTAGTCCCCCCAGCACAGATACGCAGTATTTT; CDR3aa: CASSPPSTDTQYF